A selection of T cell receptor beta chains follows, all from one sample in a study of response to subunit inactivated influenza vaccine. MiXCR, run by TCRdb on the RT-PCR reads, gives a single entry per CDR3 protein. The sample yields roughly 700,000 distinct CDR3 sequences, around 14% seen once. Sequenced here: PBMCs from blood, sampled around 15 days before vaccination. These receptors were obtained from a man aged 50 to 60 who received an inactivated influenza vaccine. CDR3s include the opening cysteine and the closing phenylalanine or tryptophan. A D gene is named only where the DNA matches it firmly. Clone size is given for some rows only: seen once, a few or many times, or a class if the clone is expanded.

cdr3_length	d_call	j_call	v_call	clone_size	cdr3_aa	cdr3_nt
11	NA	TRBJ1-5	TRBV2	NA	CASSEDRVFHF	TGTGCCAGCAGTGAAGACAGGGTCTTCCATTTT
15	NA	TRBJ2-3	TRBV12-3/TRBV12-4	many	CASQRDKLSTDTQYF	TGTGCATCACAGAGGGATAAGTTAAGCACAGATACGCAGTATTTT
14	TRBD2	TRBJ2-7	TRBV20-1	few	CSAGIAGGPGEQYF	TGCAGTGCTGGGATAGCGGGAGGGCCGGGGGAGCAGTACTTC
14	NA	TRBJ1-2	TRBV15	few	CATSRDIVRGGYTF	TGTGCCACCAGCAGAGATATTGTGAGGGGTGGCTACACCTTC
13	NA	TRBJ2-1	TRBV29-1	few	CNPRDPDGDEQFF	TGCAACCCACGGGACCCAGACGGGGATGAGCAGTTCTTC
14	TRBD1	TRBJ2-7	TRBV4-3	many	CASGADRDTYEQYF	TGCGCCAGCGGTGCAGACAGGGATACCTACGAGCAGTACTTC
14	NA	TRBJ1-5	TRBV12-3/TRBV12-4	few	CASSTAGSNQPQHF	TGTGCCAGCAGTACCGCTGGGAGCAATCAGCCCCAGCATTTT
15	TRBD2	TRBJ2-3	TRBV11-2	few	CASSPGLAFGDTQYF	TGTGCCAGCAGCCCGGGACTAGCGTTTGGAGATACGCAGTATTTT
16	TRBD2	TRBJ2-3	TRBV7-9	NA	CASSPLTSGNTDTQYF	TGTGCCAGCAGCCCATTGACTAGCGGAAACACAGATACGCAGTATTTT
13	NA	TRBJ1-6	TRBV20-1	NA	CSASRSYNSPLHF	TGCAGTGCTAGTCGCTCCTATAATTCACCCCTCCACTTT
15	NA	TRBJ2-3	TRBV7-9	many	CASSLTRGHIISQYF	TGTGCCAGCAGCTTAACGCGGGGACACATTATTTCGCAGTATTTT
17	TRBD1	TRBJ1-1	TRBV20-1	NA	CSAPVRDRWMRNTEAFF	TGCAGTGCTCCCGTGAGGGACAGGTGGATGCGGAACACTGAAGCTTTCTTT
13	NA	TRBJ1-4	TRBV27	few	CASSSGQYEKLFF	TGTGCCAGCAGTTCCGGACAATATGAAAAACTGTTTTTT
16	TRBD1	TRBJ2-2	TRBV5-1	few	CASSLEGQGFGGELFF	TGCGCCAGCAGCTTGGAGGGACAGGGGTTCGGCGGGGAGCTGTTTTTT
15	TRBD1	TRBJ2-7	TRBV6-2/TRBV6-3	NA	CASSLGQTYSYEQYF	TGTGCCAGCAGCCTGGGACAGACTTACTCCTACGAGCAGTACTTC
15	TRBD1	TRBJ1-4	TRBV5-1	NA	CASSFWTGDAQKLFF	TGCGCCAGCAGCTTCTGGACAGGGGACGCCCAAAAACTGTTTTTT
16	NA	TRBJ2-7	TRBV12-3/TRBV12-4	few	CASSLAPLISSYEQYF	TGTGCCAGCAGTTTAGCCCCCTTAATCAGCTCCTACGAGCAGTACTTC
19	TRBD2	TRBJ2-1	TRBV6-2/TRBV6-3	NA	CASSTPIGTSGRYYNEQFF	TGTGCCAGCAGTACCCCCATTGGGACTAGCGGGAGGTACTACAATGAGCAGTTCTTC
15	TRBD1	TRBJ2-5	TRBV5-1	few	CASRLGQGLQETQYF	TGCGCCAGCAGACTCGGACAGGGGCTCCAAGAGACCCAGTACTTC
15	TRBD2	TRBJ2-1	TRBV20-1	NA	CSASWTSGRDNEQFF	TGCAGTGCTAGTTGGACTAGCGGGAGAGACAATGAGCAGTTCTTC
13	NA	TRBJ1-1	TRBV12-3/TRBV12-4	NA	CASCLWGEGAAFF	TGTGCCAGCTGTTTGTGGGGGGAAGGGGCCGCTTTCTTT
14	TRBD1	TRBJ1-6	TRBV4-3	NA	CASSLGQGITPLHF	TGCGCCAGCAGCCTGGGACAGGGGATTACACCCCTCCACTTT
13	NA	TRBJ2-7	TRBV2	few	CASNRGGAYEQYF	TGTGCCAGCAACCGCGGCGGGGCCTACGAGCAGTACTTC
14	NA	TRBJ1-4	TRBV12-3/TRBV12-4	few	CASSFEGGGEKLFF	TGTGCCAGCAGTTTCGAGGGAGGTGGTGAAAAACTGTTTTTT
14	NA	TRBJ1-2	TRBV12-3/TRBV12-4	few	CATGSSQGNYGYTF	TGTGCCACCGGTTCCAGCCAGGGGAACTATGGCTACACCTTC
12	NA	TRBJ1-1	TRBV7-2	few	CASSLSGLEAFF	TGTGCCAGCAGCTTATCCGGTCTGGAAGCTTTCTTT
13	TRBD1	TRBJ1-1	TRBV7-8	NA	CASSSRGHAEAFF	TGTGCCAGCAGCAGCAGGGGGCACGCTGAAGCTTTCTTT
13	TRBD2	TRBJ2-2	TRBV15	NA	CATGGGDTGELFF	TGTGCCACCGGCGGGGGGGACACCGGGGAGCTGTTTTTT
12	NA	TRBJ2-1	TRBV7-6	NA	CASSLPPGREFF	TGTGCCAGCAGCTTACCTCCGGGGCGGGAGTTCTTC